This TCR beta chain was recorded in a study of T cells in Graves' hyperthyroidism and ophthalmopathy. The length of the CDR3 is 15 residues. In germline, CDR1 is DFQATT, CDR2 SNEGSKA (reference sequence). J lost 0 bases, V lost 5 bases, and 5 bases had no gene match. This sample holds PBMCs from less than 11 ml fresh peripheral blood. TCR beta CDR3 regions were amplified from RNA. TCR CDR3 underwent first-round RT-PCR with the HTBI primer set. TCRdb ran MiXCR on the multiplex PCR reads and lists one entry per CDR3 protein. The repertoire consists of around 300,000 distinct CDR3 sequences, with about an eighth occurring once and the leading ten covering roughly 8.2%. This clonotype was counted at least ten times.

V and J are TRBV20-1 and TRBJ1-3, with 9 positions matching TRBD1. The sequence was collected from a woman in her forties with Graves' hyperthyroidism. The sample was blood. CDR3 in DNA: TGCAGTGCTGTCCGGGACAGGGCCTCTGGAAACACCATATATTTT. Translating it yields CSAVRDRASGNTIYF.